A selection of T cell receptor beta chains follows, all from one sample in a study of blood T cell repertoires in COVID-19. Repertoires were generated with immunoSEQ multiplex PCR, while TCRdb's copy carries only in-frame clones and drops some. The sample lists approximately 500,000 clones; around 90% were seen once. Material for sequencing was peripheral blood. Receptor source: a woman aged 45-60 years with COVID-19, enrolled during active disease. The CDR3 runs from the conserved cysteine through the conserved F or W. The D gene is left open where the match is weak. Expanded clones get a size class; other rows say once, few or many, or leave the size out.

v_gene	abundance	j_gene	d_gene	CDR3aa	CDR3nt
TRBV30	once	TRBJ2-7	TRBD1	CAWSLGQGAARDEQYF	TGTGCCTGGAGTCTGGGCCAGGGGGCCGCCCGGGACGAGCAGTACTTC
TRBV7-8	.	TRBJ2-1	TRBD2	CASSLASGGTHYNEQFF	TGTGCCAGCAGCTTAGCTAGCGGGGGTACCCATTACAATGAGCAGTTCTTC
TRBV7-2	once	TRBJ2-7	.	CASRPGSGYEQYF	TGTGCCAGCAGACCAGGGTCTGGCTACGAGCAGTACTTC
TRBV12-2	.	TRBJ2-1	.	CASRLVWRGSYNEQFF	TGTGCAAGTCGCTTAGTATGGCGGGGGTCCTACAATGAGCAGTTCTTC
TRBV3-1/TRBV3-2	.	TRBJ1-1	TRBD1	CASSQRGHLEAFF	TGTGCCAGCAGCCAAAGGGGGCACCTCGAAGCTTTCTTT
TRBV6-2/TRBV6-3	.	TRBJ1-4	.	CASSPANEKLFF	TGTGCCAGCAGTCCCGCGAATGAAAAACTGTTTTTT
TRBV19	.	TRBJ1-5	.	CASSALDQPQHF	TGTGCCAGTAGTGCCTTAGATCAGCCCCAGCATTTT
TRBV4-1	.	TRBJ1-1	.	CASSQVGAGRGAFF	TGCGCCAGCAGCCAAGTGGGAGCCGGCCGCGGAGCTTTCTTT
TRBV5-1	many	TRBJ1-1	.	CASSLSRGTEAFF	TGCGCCAGCAGCTTGTCCCGAGGCACTGAAGCTTTCTTT
TRBV29-1	.	TRBJ2-5	.	CSVEDGLGEQYF	TGCAGCGTTGAAGATGGGCTCGGGGAACAGTACTTC
TRBV23-1	.	TRBJ1-5	TRBD1	CASSPSRDRGTMGPQPQHF	TGCGCCAGCAGTCCCAGCCGGGACAGGGGGACAATGGGGCCTCAGCCCCAGCATTTT
TRBV4-2	once	TRBJ1-5	.	CASSLGPDQPQHF	TGTGCCAGCAGCCTGGGGCCAGATCAGCCCCAGCATTTT
TRBV6-5	.	TRBJ2-3	.	CASIQVGVTDTQYF	TGTGCCAGCATTCAAGTGGGAGTAACAGATACGCAGTATTTT
TRBV18	.	TRBJ2-3	.	CASSTRAAGRDTQYF	TGTGCCAGCTCAACCCGAGCGGCGGGGAGGGATACGCAGTATTTT
TRBV27	.	TRBJ2-3	TRBD2	CATALGRGITDTQYF	TGTGCCACCGCCCTCGGGCGGGGGATCACAGATACGCAGTATTTT
TRBV2	once	TRBJ2-2	.	CASQLGTENTGELFF	TGTGCCAGCCAACTGGGGACTGAGAACACCGGGGAGCTGTTTTTT
TRBV30	few	TRBJ1-4	TRBD1	CAWSVQGATNEKLFF	TGTGCCTGGAGTGTCCAGGGGGCAACTAATGAAAAACTGTTTTTT
TRBV11-2	.	TRBJ2-7	.	CASRGGGEQYF	TGTGCCAGCAGGGGGGGAGGCGAGCAGTACTTC
TRBV4-1	.	TRBJ1-2	.	CASSLDRQGRRGYTF	TGCGCCAGCAGCCTTGACAGGCAGGGGCGGAGGGGCTACACCTTC
TRBV7-9	.	TRBJ2-2	TRBD1	CASSAPGTGNTGELFF	TGTGCCAGCAGCGCCCCCGGGACAGGGAACACCGGGGAGCTGTTTTTT
TRBV6-2/TRBV6-3	.	TRBJ2-7	.	CASSSSAYEQYF	TGTGCCAGCAGTTCCAGCGCCTACGAGCAGTACTTC
TRBV28	.	TRBJ1-5	.	CASSLDRNNQPQHF	TGTGCCAGCAGTCTAGACAGAAACAATCAGCCCCAGCATTTT
TRBV10-3	.	TRBJ1-1	TRBD1	CAISDAGGNTEAFF	TGTGCCATCAGTGATGCAGGGGGGAACACTGAAGCTTTCTTT
TRBV5-1	.	TRBJ2-7	TRBD1	CASSWGQQNYEQYF	TGCGCCAGCAGCTGGGGACAGCAGAACTACGAGCAGTACTTC
TRBV19	.	TRBJ2-5	TRBD2	CASSWGLVETQYF	TGTGCCAGTAGTTGGGGACTAGTAGAGACCCAGTACTTC
TRBV27	.	TRBJ2-5	TRBD1	CASSRQGQETQYF	TGTGCCAGCAGCCGACAGGGACAAGAGACCCAGTACTTC
TRBV15	.	TRBJ2-1	TRBD2	CATSRALASSEQFF	TGTGCCACCAGCAGGGCACTAGCGAGCAGTGAGCAGTTCTTC
TRBV30	.	TRBJ2-1	TRBD1	CAWSTGQGVMWRRNEQFF	TGTGCCTGGAGTACGGGACAGGGGGTCATGTGGAGACGAAATGAGCAGTTCTTC
TRBV13	.	TRBJ1-1	.	CASSLEVAGNTEAFF	TGTGCCAGCAGCTTAGAGGTTGCAGGGAACACTGAAGCTTTCTTT
TRBV2	.	TRBJ1-5	.	CASTETGYSNQPQHF	TGTGCCAGCACCGAGACAGGATACAGCAATCAGCCCCAGCATTTT
TRBV7-9	.	TRBJ1-2	TRBD1	CASSLRDRGNYGYTF	TGTGCCAGCAGCTTAAGAGACAGGGGCAACTATGGCTACACCTTC